The 16 T cell receptor beta chains reported below all come from one sample, sequenced in a study of T cell responses to AZD1222 COVID-19 vaccine. TCRdb's table, derived via immunoSEQ multiplex PCR, lists solely in-frame clones and lacks some. The sample has approximately 140,000 clones, around nine tenths seen once; the top ten hold over 4%. Sequenced here: peripheral blood, sampled 28 days after the second AZD1222 dose. The source is an adult who received the AZD1222 COVID-19 vaccine.

The chain recombines TRBV7-2 with TRBJ1-5, with D possibly TRBD1 on 5 matching bases. Trimming removed 0 bases at V and 10 bases at J, with 10 bases between. This CDR3 contains 13 residues. In germline, CDR1 is SGHTA, CDR2 FQGNSA. CDR3 protein: CASSLAIGGPQHF. The CDR3 DNA sequence: TGTGCCAGCAGCTTAGCGATTGGGGGTCCCCAGCATTTT.

The chain links TRBV2 to TRBJ1-4; D is ambiguous. CDR1 and CDR2 from the germline V gene are SNHLY and FYNNEI. Trimming removed 4 bases from V and 0 bases from J, with 15 bases in between. This CDR3 has 17 residues. CDR3: CASSGVPQVATNEKLFF. The CDR3 bases are TGTGCCAGCAGTGGTGTTCCCCAGGTTGCAACTAATGAAAAACTGTTTTTT.

The chain has TRBV10-3 and TRBJ1-3; D remains unclear. The V end was cut by 2 bases, the J end by 0 bases, with 8 bases between. Germline lookup yields CDR1 ENHRY and CDR2 SYGVKD. CDR3 size: 15 residues. In nucleotides, the CDR3 is TGTGCCATCAGTGAGGGCACAGCCTCTGGAAACACCATATATTTT. Protein sequence: CAISEGTASGNTIYF.

CDR3 nucleotide sequence: TGTGCCAGCAGTTACCCTCGACAGGGGGAACAAGAGACCCAGTACTTC. Translating it yields CASSYPRQGEQETQYF. The chain links TRBV6-5 to TRBJ2-5, with 9 bases aligning to TRBD1. Germline assignment: CDR1 MNHEY and CDR2 SVGAGI. This CDR3 is 16 amino acids long. V gave up 2 bases and J gave up 2 bases; unmatched junction bases: 6.

The chain recombines TRBV15 with TRBJ2-2, with D perhaps TRBD2 (5 bases). Germline CDR1 LNHNV, CDR2 YYDKDF (reference sequence). V was shortened by 1 base and J by 3 bases, with 6 bases between the two germline ends. The CDR3 is 14 residues long. CDR3 bases: TGTGCCACCAGCAGAGTCGGGGACACCGGGGAGCTGTTTTTT. Encoded protein: CATSRVGDTGELFF.

The chain is built from TRBV5-1 and TRBJ2-3; 7 nucleotides line up with TRBD2. This CDR3 has 16 amino acids. Germline CDR1 reads SGHRS; CDR2 reads YFSETQ. Germline trimming cut 0 bases from V and 3 bases from J; bases unmatched to any gene: 7. The chain's CDR3 is CASSLGSGAGTDTQYF. The CDR3 DNA follows: TGCGCCAGCAGCTTGGGGAGCGGAGCGGGGACAGATACGCAGTATTTT.

The chain couples TRBV6-2 or TRBV6-3 to TRBJ2-3; D is unresolved. Germline V gives CDR1 MNHEY, CDR2 SVGEGT. V was shortened by 1 base and J by 10 bases, with 3 bases between the two germline ends. The CDR3 runs 10 residues. The CDR3 DNA sequence: TGTGCCAGCAGTTACTTTCCGCAGTATTTT. This encodes CASSYFPQYF.

The CDR3 protein is CASSLSVNNEQFF. Here the CDR3 DNA reads TGTGCCAGCAGCTTATCGGTAAACAATGAGCAGTTCTTC. This chain connects TRBV7-9 to TRBJ2-1; D is undetermined. Deletions cut 2 bases from V and 5 bases from J, with 7 bases between. The CDR3 contains 13 residues. CDR1 and CDR2 (germline): SEHNR, FQNEAQ (reference sequence).

The chain is built from TRBV6-4 and TRBJ2-1; possibly TRBD2 for D (6 bases). CDR1 is MRHNA and CDR2 is SNTAGT in the germline V gene. The length of the CDR3 is 14 residues. Trimming removed 2 bases from V and 6 bases from J, with 11 bases in between. The CDR3, as DNA: TGTGCCAGCAGTGACGGGTCCGGGGGCAATGAGCAGTTCTTC. Protein sequence: CASSDGSGGNEQFF.

The rearrangement joins TRBV12-5 to TRBJ1-5; D is uncertain. The CDR3 is 14 amino acids. Trimming left V 4 bases short and J 1 base short, with 8 bases between. Germline V gene sequence: CDR1 LGHNT, CDR2 FRNRAP. CDR3 coding DNA: TGTGCTAGTGGTTCAGTGGGGAGCAATCAGCCCCAGCATTTT. Translating gives CASGSVGSNQPQHF.

V is TRBV7-2 and J is TRBJ2-7; D may match TRBD1 or TRBD2 (5 bases each). Germline V gives CDR1 SGHTA, CDR2 FQGNSA. The CDR3 is 15 amino acids. The germline V and J ends were trimmed by 3 bases and 6 bases, with 18 bases remaining between them. The DNA of the CDR3 is TGTGCCAGCAGCTTCCGTCCGGGGCTAGCCGTCGAGCAGTACTTC. This gives the protein CASSFRPGLAVEQYF. Full variable domain (missing parts from reference TRBV7-2 and TRBJ2-7): GAGVSQSPSNKVTEKGKDVELRCDPISGHTALYWYRQSLGQGLEFLIYFQGNSAPDKSGLPSDRFSAERTGGSVSTLTIQRTQQEDSAVYLCASSFRPGLAVEQYFGPGTRLTVT.

The rearrangement joins TRBV12-3 or TRBV12-4 to TRBJ2-7, with D possibly matching TRBD1 (6 bases). The CDR3 loop spans 12 amino acids. V dropped 7 bases and J dropped 6 bases, with 13 bases sitting between them. Written as DNA, the CDR3 is TGTGCCAGCACCTCTCTCAGGGGCGAGCAGTACTTC. Amino acids: CASTSLRGEQYF.

The chain is built from TRBV29-1 and TRBJ2-2; 13 nucleotides match TRBD2. The V gene's germline CDR1 is SQVTM and CDR2 ANQGSEA. V gave up 4 bases and J gave up 6 bases; unmatched junction bases: 5. The CDR3 contains 15 residues. CDR3 sequence reads: CSVAGLAGVPGELFF. CDR3 nucleotide sequence: TGCAGCGTTGCCGGACTAGCGGGGGTCCCCGGGGAGCTGTTTTTT.

The chain joins TRBV6-2 or TRBV6-3 to TRBJ2-7; 7 bases are shared with TRBD2. The V gene's germline CDR1 is MNHEY and CDR2 SVGEGT. This CDR3 region has 16 residues. Trimming cost V 2 bases and J 3 bases; bases outside gene matches: 10. CDR3 sequence reads: CASSYPKGRGIYEQYF. DNA of the CDR3: TGTGCCAGCAGTTACCCCAAGGGGCGGGGGATCTACGAGCAGTACTTC.

V is TRBV20-1 and J is TRBJ2-7; D might be TRBD1 or TRBD2, each matching 5 bases. The CDR3 covers 12 residues. V dropped 3 bases and J dropped 6 bases, with 12 bases sitting between them. Germline CDR1 is DFQATT and CDR2 is SNEGSKA (reference sequence). As DNA, the CDR3 is TGCAGTGCTAGTTTACGGGACCTCGAGCAGTACTTC. Its protein product is CSASLRDLEQYF.

V usage is TRBV19 and J usage is TRBJ1-5; possibly TRBD1 for D (5 bases). CDR1 and CDR2 from the germline V gene are LNHDA and SQIVND (reference sequence). V was cut by 5 bases and J by 7 bases, with 15 bases left in between. The CDR3 totals 14 residues. CDR3 in DNA: TGTGCCAGTAGTTTCCAGGGAGGTAGACAGCCCCAGCATTTT. It translates to CASSFQGGRQPQHF.